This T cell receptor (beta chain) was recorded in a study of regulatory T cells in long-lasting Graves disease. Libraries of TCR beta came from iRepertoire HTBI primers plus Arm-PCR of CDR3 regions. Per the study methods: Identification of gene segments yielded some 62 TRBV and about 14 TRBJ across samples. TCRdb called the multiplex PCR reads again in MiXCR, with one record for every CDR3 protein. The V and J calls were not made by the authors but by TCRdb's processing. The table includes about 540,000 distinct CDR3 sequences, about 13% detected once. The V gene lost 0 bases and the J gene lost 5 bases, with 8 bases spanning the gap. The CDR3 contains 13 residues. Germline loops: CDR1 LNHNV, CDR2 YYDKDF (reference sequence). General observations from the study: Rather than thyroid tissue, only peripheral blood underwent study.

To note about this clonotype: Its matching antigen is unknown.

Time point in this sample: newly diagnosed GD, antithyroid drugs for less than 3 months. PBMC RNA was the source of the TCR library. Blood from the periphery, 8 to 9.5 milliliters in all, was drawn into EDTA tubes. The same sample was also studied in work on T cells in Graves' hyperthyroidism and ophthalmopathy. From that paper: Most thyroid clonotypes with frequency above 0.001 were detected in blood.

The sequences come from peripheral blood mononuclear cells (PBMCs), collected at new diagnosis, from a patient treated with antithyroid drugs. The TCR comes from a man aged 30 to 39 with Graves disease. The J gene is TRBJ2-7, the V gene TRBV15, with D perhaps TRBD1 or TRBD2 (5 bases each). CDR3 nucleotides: TGTGCCACCAGCAGAGATTTGGGGGACGAGCAGTACTTC. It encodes CATSRDLGDEQYF.